In this sample, the clone carrying this TCR beta chain turned up once. The antigen remains unidentified. One end of the junction does not line up with germline, which may come from a read error. Every donor was a Caucasian adult from Nashville, Tennessee. Germline lookup yields CDR1 LGHNA and CDR2 YNFKEQ. The CDR3 is 15 residues long. The data originate from a study of shared clonotypes between healthy human individuals. Study at large: Two women and a few men aged 18 to 49 served as donors. Study-level points and caveats: Represented diversity, genetic and exposure-history alike, was limited by few donors.

Profiled with immunoSEQ multiplex PCR; TCRdb holds only in-frame clones, not every one. The repertoire consists of about 470,000 clones, with roughly 83% occurring once and the leading ten covering around 13%. The receptor was derived from a woman aged 40 to 50 in good health. Some clones in this sample may be carry-over from other donors' samples. Source material: PBMCs. The rearrangement links TRBV4-2 to TRBJ2-7, with D possibly TRBD2 on 7 matching bases. The CDR3 DNA reads as TGTGCCAGCAGACAAGGGGGGAGGGGAACCTACGAGCAGTACTTC. Its translation: CASRQGGRGTYEQYF.